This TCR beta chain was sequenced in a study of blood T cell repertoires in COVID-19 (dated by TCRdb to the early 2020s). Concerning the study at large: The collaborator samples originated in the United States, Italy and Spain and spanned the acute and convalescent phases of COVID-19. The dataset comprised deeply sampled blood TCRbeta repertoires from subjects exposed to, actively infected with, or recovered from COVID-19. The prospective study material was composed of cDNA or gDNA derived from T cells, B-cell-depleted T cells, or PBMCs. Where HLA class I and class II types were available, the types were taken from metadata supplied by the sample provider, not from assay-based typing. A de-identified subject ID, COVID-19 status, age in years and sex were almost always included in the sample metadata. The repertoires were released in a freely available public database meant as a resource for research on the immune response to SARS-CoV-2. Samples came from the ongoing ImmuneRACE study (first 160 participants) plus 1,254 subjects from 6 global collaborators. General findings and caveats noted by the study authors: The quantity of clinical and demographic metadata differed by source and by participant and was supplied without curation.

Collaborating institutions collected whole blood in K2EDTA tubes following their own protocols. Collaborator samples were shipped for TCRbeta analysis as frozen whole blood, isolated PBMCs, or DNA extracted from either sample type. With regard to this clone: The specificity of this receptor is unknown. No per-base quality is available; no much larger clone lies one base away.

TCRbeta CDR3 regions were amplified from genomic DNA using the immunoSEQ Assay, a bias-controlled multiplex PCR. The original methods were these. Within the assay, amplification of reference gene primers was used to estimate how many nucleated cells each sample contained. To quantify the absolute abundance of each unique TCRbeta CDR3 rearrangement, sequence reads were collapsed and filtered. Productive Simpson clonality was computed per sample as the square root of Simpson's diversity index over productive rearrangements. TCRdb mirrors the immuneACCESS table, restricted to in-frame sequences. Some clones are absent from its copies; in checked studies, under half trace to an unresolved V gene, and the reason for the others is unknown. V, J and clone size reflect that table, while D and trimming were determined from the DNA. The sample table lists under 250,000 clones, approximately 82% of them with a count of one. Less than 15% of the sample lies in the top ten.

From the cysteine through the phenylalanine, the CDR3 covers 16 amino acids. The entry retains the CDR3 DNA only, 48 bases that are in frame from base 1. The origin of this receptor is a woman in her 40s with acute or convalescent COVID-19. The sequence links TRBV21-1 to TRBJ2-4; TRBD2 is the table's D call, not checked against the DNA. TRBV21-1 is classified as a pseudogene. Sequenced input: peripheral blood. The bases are TGTGCCAGCAGCAAGGGTCTAGCTCCAGCCAAAAACATTCAGTACTTC. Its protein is CASSKGLAPAKNIQYF.